These 3 T cell receptor beta chains originate from one sample sequenced in a study of cytomegalovirus exposure and HLA in healthy donors. The PCR used 60 Vbeta and 13 Jbeta primers. Produced via immunoSEQ multiplex PCR; TCRdb's table is partial and in-frame only. The sample shows some 150,000 clones, about 76% of them seen only once. The sequenced sample was PBMCs. The receptors stem from a human donor in good health.

The chain is built from TRBV5-4 and TRBJ1-4; D gene ambiguous. This CDR3 is built from 13 residues. Germline CDR1 SGHNT, CDR2 YYREEE (reference sequence). Trimming pared 4 bases from V and 5 bases from J, leaving 9 bases between. CDR3 nucleotides: TGTGCCAGCAGCGCCGAGCTGAATGAAAAACTGTTTTTT. Its translation is CASSAELNEKLFF. The full variable domain, rest sourced from reference TRBV5-4 and TRBJ1-4, is ETGVTQSPTHLIKTRGQQVTLRCSSQSGHNTVSWYQQALGQGPQFIFQYYREEENGRGNFPPRFSGLQFPNYSSELNVNALELDDSALYLCASSAELNEKLFFGSGTQLSVL.

The table lists this clone with a count of one. The chain combines TRBV28 with TRBJ2-1, with 7 bases fitting TRBD2. This CDR3 spans 15 amino acids. The V and J ends lost 4 bases and 7 bases, in that order; junction bases with no gene match: 10. From germline, CDR1 is MDHEN and CDR2 SYDVKM. The CDR3 protein is CASSWVGGRRNEQFF. The CDR3 DNA is TGTGCCAGCAGTTGGGTTGGCGGGAGAAGAAATGAGCAGTTCTTC.

The chain uses TRBV2 and TRBJ2-1; 9 nucleotides agree with TRBD2. The CDR3 has 15 amino acids. V shed 6 bases, J shed 4 bases, and the junction held 7 bases outside the gene matches. Germline V CDR1 and CDR2: SNHLY, FYNNEI. The CDR3 DNA sequence: TGTGCCAGCAGCATCCTAGCGGGGACTTACAATGAGCAGTTCTTC. Protein: CASSILAGTYNEQFF.